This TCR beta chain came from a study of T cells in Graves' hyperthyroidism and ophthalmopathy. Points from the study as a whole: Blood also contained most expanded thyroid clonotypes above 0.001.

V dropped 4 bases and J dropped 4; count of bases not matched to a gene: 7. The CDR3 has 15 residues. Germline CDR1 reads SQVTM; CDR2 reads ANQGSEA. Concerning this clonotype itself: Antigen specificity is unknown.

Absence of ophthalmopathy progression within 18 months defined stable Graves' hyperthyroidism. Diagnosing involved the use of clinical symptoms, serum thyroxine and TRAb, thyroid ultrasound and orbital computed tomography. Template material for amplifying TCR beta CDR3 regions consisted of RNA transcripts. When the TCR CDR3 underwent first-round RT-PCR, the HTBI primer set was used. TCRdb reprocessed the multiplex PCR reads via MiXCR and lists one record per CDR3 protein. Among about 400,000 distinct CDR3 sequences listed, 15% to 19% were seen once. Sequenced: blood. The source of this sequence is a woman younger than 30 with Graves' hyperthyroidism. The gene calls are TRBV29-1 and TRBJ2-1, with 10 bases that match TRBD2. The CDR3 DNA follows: TGCAGCGTTGCCCCCGCTAGCGGGAGTTACAATGAGCAGTTCTTC. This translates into CSVAPASGSYNEQFF.